The subject of this entry is one T cell receptor beta chain. The antigen it recognizes is unknown. The method behind the library was 5' RACE. The input for every TCR library was 3,500 to 4,000 ng of total RNA. cDNA was synthesized with SMARTScribe reverse transcriptase in eight separate reactions per sample. During cDNA synthesis, template switching introduced unique molecular identifiers that contained a 6-nucleotide sample barcode. TCRalpha and TCRbeta cDNA was amplified in two nested PCRs of about 16 and 10 cycles, and bead purification was carried out after each PCR. Before amplification, the cDNA was treated with uracil DNA-glycosylase and purified using the QIAquick PCR purification kit. In the second PCR, Illumina TruSeq-compatible adapters and sample-specific barcodes were added. Library quality and concentration were checked on TapeStation and Qubit, and libraries were pooled at 4.5 to 5.5 ng each. The pooled libraries were sequenced with 2 x 100 bp reads and custom sequencing primers on an Illumina HiSeq2500 single-index Rapid Run. The paper's data handling went like this. MiGEC version 1.2.6 was used for UMI-based consensus assembly to correct PCR and sequencing errors. MiXCR version 2.1.1 was used for V(D)J alignment, clonotype assembly and CDR3 extraction. Normalisation of gene usage, clonotype sharing and MAIT/NKT TCR abundance was achieved by analysing the top 1000, 10 000 and 20 000 clonotypes per sample. Diversity was computed as the inverse Simpson index with the vegan R package after downsampling to 27 000 UMIs. Paired Mann-Whitney U tests were applied to discordant twin pairs, with Benjamini-Hochberg correction for multiple testing. Through TCRdb reprocessing, the reads give one entry per CDR3 protein sequence; DNA is omitted. Clone size and V and J calls follow TCRdb, not the original study. For this sample, the table gives approximately 330,000 distinct CDR3 sequences. The ten biggest clones cover roughly 2% of the sample.

From the cysteine up to the phenylalanine, the CDR3 has a length of 15 residues. A DNA sequence was not provided. CDR1 and CDR2 are drawn from the germline V gene: LGHNA, YNFKEQ. From each donor, a roughly 2.7 ml peripheral blood sample was drawn into PAXgene tubes and stored at -80 degrees C. Without any T cell sorting, total RNA was extracted from whole blood using the PAXgene blood miRNA kit on an automated QIAcube. Peripheral blood from monozygotic twin pairs, either concordant or discordant for inflammatory bowel disease, underwent deep TCRalpha and TCRbeta repertoire profiling that used unique molecular barcoding. For every twin pair, smoking habits were documented, and each individual was categorised as a current, former or never smoker. The data are from a study of monozygotic twins with inflammatory bowel disease (dated by TCRdb to the late 2010s). About the full investigation: In total, 28 monozygotic twin pairs made up the full study: 19 Danish pairs, all IBD-discordant, plus nine German pairs, of which four were IBD-concordant and five were IBD-discordant. Disease-associated traits were sought mainly through comparisons between IBD patients and their genetically identical healthy co-twins within discordant pairs. Each individual had, on average, about 151 000 unique TCRalpha sequences and 181 000 unique TCRbeta sequences available for analysis. Study-level results and caveats: Compared with healthy twins, IBD patients had fewer clonotypes in common with other individuals, a difference most pronounced in patients showing signs of disease activity. Because patients received different immunosuppressive treatments, the repertoires may have picked up extra background noise and variability between individuals. No single strong signal or clonotype linked to IBD turned up in the results, so the idea that one exists was not supported. The analysis was unable to tell different T cell subtypes apart. A decrease in TCRbeta repertoire diversity, as measured by inverse Simpson index, was observed in IBD patients compared with their healthy co-twins. No difference in repertoire similarity was observed between concordant and discordant twins, possibly owing to limited statistical power.

What was sequenced was blood. The clonotype originates from a human donor with ulcerative colitis or Crohn's disease, or a healthy co-twin of an affected twin (not recorded which). Recombination connected TRBV4-2 to TRBJ2-5; TCRdb designates TRBD1, a call that cannot be tested without DNA. CDR3 loop: CASSPRGQGQETQYF.